This T cell receptor beta chain was retrieved from a study of cytomegalovirus exposure and HLA in healthy donors. The study's findings and limits: Productive status was seen about 90% or about 30% of the time for most TCR beta V segments in an earlier analysis. Among immune exposure information, only CMV serostatus was available. Cytomegalovirus-associated TCR beta chains were listed, numbering 150 to 200. Later on, a genetic analysis was performed. It linked a missense variant in DCLRE1C with V- and J-gene trimming of TCR beta.

The study ran its PCR with 60 Vbeta and 13 Jbeta primers. Here immunoSEQ multiplex PCR was the method, and the copy in TCRdb shows in-frame clones only, minus some. The table lists 110,000 to 150,000 clones, with 2% to 2.5% in the top ten. To note about this clone: Its matching antigen is unknown.

This TCR derives from a woman under 30 in good health and CMV-seronegative. The sequenced material came from PBMCs.

The CDR3 is CASSLNRPRDEQYV. CDR3 in DNA: TGTGCCAGCAGTCTAAACAGGCCCCGTGACGAGCAGTACGTC. The chain carries TRBV28 and TRBJ2-7; maybe TRBD1 (5 bases). The CDR3 covers 14 residues. With 5 bases removed from V and 5 bases from J, the gap between germline ends came to 16 bases. Germline values: CDR1 MDHEN, CDR2 SYDVKM.